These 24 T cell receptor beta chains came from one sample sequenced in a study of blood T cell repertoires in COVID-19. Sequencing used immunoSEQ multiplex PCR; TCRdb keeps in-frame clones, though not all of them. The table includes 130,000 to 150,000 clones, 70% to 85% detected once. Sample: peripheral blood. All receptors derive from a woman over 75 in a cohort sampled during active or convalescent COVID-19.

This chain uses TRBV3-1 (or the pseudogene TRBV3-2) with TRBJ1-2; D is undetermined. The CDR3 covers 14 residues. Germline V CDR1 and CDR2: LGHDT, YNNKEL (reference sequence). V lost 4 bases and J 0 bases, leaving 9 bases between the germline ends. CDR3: CASSRDTTNYGYTF. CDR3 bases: TGTGCCAGCAGCCGAGACACTACTAACTATGGCTACACCTTC.

The CDR3 DNA reads TGTGCCAGCAGCGGGTTCTCCGGGACAAATTATGGCTACACCTTC. Encoded protein: CASSGFSGTNYGYTF. The chain joins TRBV7-8 to TRBJ1-2; maybe TRBD1 (6 bases). V lost 5 bases and J lost 5, with 18 bases in between. The CDR3 spans 15 residues. The V gene's germline CDR1 is SGHVS and CDR2 FQNEAQ.

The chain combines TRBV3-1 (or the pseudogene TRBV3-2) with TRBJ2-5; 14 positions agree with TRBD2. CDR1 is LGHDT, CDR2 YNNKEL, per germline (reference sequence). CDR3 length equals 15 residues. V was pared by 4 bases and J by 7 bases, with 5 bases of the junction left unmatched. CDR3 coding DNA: TGTGCCAGCAGCCCCCAGACTAGCGGGGGGGTGACCCAGTACTTC. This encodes CASSPQTSGGVTQYF.

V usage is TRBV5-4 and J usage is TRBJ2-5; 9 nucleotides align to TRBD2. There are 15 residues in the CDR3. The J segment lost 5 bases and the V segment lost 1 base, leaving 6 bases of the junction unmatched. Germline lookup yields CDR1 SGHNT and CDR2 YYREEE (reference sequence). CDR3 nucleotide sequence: TGTGCCAGCAGCTTGATGCGGGGGGGTAGGGAGACCCAGTACTTC. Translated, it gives CASSLMRGGRETQYF.

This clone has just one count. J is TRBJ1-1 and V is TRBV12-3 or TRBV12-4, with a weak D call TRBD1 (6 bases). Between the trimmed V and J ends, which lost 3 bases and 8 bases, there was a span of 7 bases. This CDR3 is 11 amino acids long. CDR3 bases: TGTGCCAGCAGTTTCGACAGGGAAGCTTTCTTT. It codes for CASSFDREAFF.

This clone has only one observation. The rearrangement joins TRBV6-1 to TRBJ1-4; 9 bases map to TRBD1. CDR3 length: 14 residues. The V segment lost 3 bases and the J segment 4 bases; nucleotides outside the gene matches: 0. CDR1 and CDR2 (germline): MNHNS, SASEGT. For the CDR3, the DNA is TGTGCCAGCAGTGAGACAGGGGGTAATGAAAAACTGTTTTTT. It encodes CASSETGGNEKLFF.

The CDR3 nucleotides are TGTGCCAGTAGTCCGGGACAGGGTCCTAATTCACCCCTCCACTTT. It yields the protein CASSPGQGPNSPLHF. The chain links TRBV19 to TRBJ1-6; the match to TRBD1 covers 9 bases. CDR1 and CDR2 (germline): LNHDA, SQIVND (reference sequence). V was pared by 5 bases and J by 6 bases, with 5 bases of the junction left unmatched. The CDR3 is 15 amino acids.

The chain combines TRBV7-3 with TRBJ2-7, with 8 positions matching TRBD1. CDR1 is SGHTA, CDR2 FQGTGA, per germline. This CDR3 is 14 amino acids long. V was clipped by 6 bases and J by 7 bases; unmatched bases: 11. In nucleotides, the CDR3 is TGTGCCAGCAGATCCGGGACAGGAAAGTTGGAGCAGTACTTC. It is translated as CASRSGTGKLEQYF. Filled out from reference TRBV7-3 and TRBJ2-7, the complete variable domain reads GAGVSQTPSNKVTEKGKYVELRCDPISGHTALYWYRQSLGQGPEFLIYFQGTGAADDSGLPNDRFFAVRPEGSVSTLKIQRTERGDSAVYLCASRSGTGKLEQYFGPGTRLTVT.

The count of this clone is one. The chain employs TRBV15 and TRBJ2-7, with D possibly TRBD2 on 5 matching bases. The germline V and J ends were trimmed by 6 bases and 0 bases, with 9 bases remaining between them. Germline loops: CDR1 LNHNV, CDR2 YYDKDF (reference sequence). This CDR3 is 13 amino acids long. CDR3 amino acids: CATRDAGSYEQYV. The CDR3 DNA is TGTGCCACCAGGGACGCGGGCTCCTACGAGCAGTACGTC.

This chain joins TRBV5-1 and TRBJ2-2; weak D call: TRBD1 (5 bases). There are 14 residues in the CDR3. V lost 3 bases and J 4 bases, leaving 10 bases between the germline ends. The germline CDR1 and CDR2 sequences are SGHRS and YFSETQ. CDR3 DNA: TGCGCCAGCAGCTCGTCGACAGTCACCGGGGAGCTGTTTTTT. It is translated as CASSSSTVTGELFF.

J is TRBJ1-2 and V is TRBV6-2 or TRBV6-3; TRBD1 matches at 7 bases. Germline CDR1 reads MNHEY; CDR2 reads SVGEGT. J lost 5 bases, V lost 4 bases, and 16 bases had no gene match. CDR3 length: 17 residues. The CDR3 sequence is CASSSPTGASFAYGYTF. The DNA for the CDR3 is TGTGCCAGCAGTTCTCCCACAGGGGCATCGTTTGCGTATGGCTACACCTTC.

CDR3 bases: TGTGCCAGCAGTTACCCGGGATACGAGCAGTACGTC. Translated: CASSYPGYEQYV. The chain carries TRBV6-2 or TRBV6-3 and TRBJ2-7, with D tentatively TRBD2 (5 bases). The CDR3 consists of 12 residues. From germline, CDR1 is MNHEY and CDR2 SVGEGT. V was trimmed by 2 bases and J by 4 bases, leaving 6 bases between them.

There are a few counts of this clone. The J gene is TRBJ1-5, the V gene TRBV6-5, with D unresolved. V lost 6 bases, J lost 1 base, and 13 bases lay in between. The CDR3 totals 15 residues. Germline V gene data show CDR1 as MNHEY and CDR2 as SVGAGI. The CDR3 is CASRAQTRSNQPQHF. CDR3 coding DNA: TGTGCCAGCAGGGCACAGACGAGAAGCAATCAGCCCCAGCATTTT.

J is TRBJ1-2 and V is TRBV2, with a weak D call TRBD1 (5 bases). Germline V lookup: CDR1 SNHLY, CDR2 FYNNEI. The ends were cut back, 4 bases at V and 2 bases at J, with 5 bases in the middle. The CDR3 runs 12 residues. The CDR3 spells CASSAGNYGYTF. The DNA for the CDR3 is TGTGCCAGCAGTGCAGGGAACTATGGCTACACCTTC.

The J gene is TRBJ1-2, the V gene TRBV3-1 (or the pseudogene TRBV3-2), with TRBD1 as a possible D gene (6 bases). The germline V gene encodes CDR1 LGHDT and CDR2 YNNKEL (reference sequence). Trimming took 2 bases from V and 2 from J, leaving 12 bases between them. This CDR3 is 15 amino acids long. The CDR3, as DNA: TGTGCCAGCAGCCAACTGAACAGGGAGAACTATGGCTACACCTTC. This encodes CASSQLNRENYGYTF.

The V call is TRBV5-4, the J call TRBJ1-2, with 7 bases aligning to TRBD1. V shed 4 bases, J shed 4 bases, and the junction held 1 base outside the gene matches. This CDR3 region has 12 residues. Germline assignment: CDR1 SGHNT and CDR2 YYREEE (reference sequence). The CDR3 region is CASSRDSYGYTF. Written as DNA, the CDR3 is TGTGCCAGCAGCCGGGACAGCTATGGCTACACCTTC.

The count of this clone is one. As DNA, the CDR3 is TGTGCCAGCAGCGCGACAGGGGGCAGGGAGACCCAGTACTTC. Its translation: CASSATGGRETQYF. This chain links TRBV7-2 with TRBJ2-5, with TRBD1 matching 10 bases. After removal of 5 bases from V and 5 bases from J, the junction contained 5 bases not matched to a gene. Germline V gene sequence: CDR1 SGHTA, CDR2 FQGNSA. This CDR3 is built from 14 residues.

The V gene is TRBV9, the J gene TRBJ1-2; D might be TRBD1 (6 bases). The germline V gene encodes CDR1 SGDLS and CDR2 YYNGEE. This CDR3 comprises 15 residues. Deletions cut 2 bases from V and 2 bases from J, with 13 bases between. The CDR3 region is CASSVRPGQNYGYTF. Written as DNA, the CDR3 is TGTGCCAGCAGCGTGAGACCCGGACAGAACTATGGCTACACCTTC.

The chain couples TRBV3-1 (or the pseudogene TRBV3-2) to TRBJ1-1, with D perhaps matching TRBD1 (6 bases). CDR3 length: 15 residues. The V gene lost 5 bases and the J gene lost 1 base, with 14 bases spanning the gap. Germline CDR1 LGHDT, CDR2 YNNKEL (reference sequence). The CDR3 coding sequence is TGTGCCAGCAGCTATTACGGGACACCGAACACTGAAGCTTTCTTT. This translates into CASSYYGTPNTEAFF.

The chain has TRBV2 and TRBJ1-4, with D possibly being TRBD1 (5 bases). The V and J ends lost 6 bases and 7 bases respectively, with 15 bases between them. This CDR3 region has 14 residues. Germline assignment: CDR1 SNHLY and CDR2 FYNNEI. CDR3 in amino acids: CASRARRGGEKLFF. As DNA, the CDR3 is TGTGCCAGCAGAGCCCGGCGGGGGGGTGAAAAACTGTTTTTT.

CDR3 nucleotides: TGTGCCTGGAGTGTATTATCGGGCACCGGGGAGCTGTTTTTT. Translating it yields CAWSVLSGTGELFF. This chain uses TRBV30 with TRBJ2-2; D gene unclear. V was shortened by 0 bases and J by 4 bases, with 9 bases between the two germline ends. Germline V CDR1 and CDR2: GTSNPN, SVGIG (reference sequence). This CDR3 is 14 amino acids long.

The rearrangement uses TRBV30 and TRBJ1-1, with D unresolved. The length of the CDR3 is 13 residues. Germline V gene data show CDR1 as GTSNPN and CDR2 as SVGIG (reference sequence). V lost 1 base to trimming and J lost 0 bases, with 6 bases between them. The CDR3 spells CAWSAGMNTEAFF. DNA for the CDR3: TGTGCCTGGAGTGCAGGCATGAACACTGAAGCTTTCTTT.

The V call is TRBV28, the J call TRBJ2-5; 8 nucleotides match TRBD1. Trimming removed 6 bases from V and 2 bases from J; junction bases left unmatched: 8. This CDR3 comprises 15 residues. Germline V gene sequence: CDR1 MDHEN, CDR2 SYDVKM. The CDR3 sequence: CASRTDRGPQETQYF. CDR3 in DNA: TGTGCCAGCAGGACCGACAGGGGCCCACAAGAGACCCAGTACTTC.

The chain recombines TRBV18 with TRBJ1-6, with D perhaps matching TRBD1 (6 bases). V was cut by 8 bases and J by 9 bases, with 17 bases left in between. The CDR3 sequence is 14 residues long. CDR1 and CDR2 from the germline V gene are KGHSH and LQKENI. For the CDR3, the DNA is TGTGCCAGCGCACTACAGGGATCGGGTTCACCCCTCCACTTT. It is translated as CASALQGSGSPLHF.